Listed below are T cell receptor beta chains from one sample, sequenced in a study of T cells expressing NK-cell markers. TCRdb reprocessed the 5' RACE reads, with one entry per CDR3 protein and no DNA. Its clone listing holds around 380,000 distinct CDR3 sequences. Sequencing was carried out using blood T cells: a sorted CD56 or NKG2C T cell subset, CD4+ or CD8+ T cells, or bulk PBMC T cells (not recorded which). The receptor source for this set is a woman aged 50 to 60 in good health. CDR3s include the opening cysteine and the closing phenylalanine or tryptophan.

>TRBV20-1|TRBJ2-3
CSATHSAGGPDTQYF
>TRBV28|TRBJ2-7
CASSQTWTGGEEQYF
>TRBV5-1|TRBJ2-7
CASSSRGDEQYF
>TRBV11-3|TRBJ2-7
CASSFPRGPEQYF
>TRBV20-1|TRBJ2-7
CSAPGPTLYEQYF
>TRBV25-1|TRBJ1-2
CASSEVGGGNYGYTF
>TRBV7-6|TRBJ2-3
CASSPSTGDGDTQYF
>TRBV5-6|TRBJ2-5
CASSLRQGRETQYF
>TRBV20-1|TRBJ1-1
CSARMGQTLSRVTEAFF
>TRBV30|TRBJ2-7
CAWSHPPRLAVTYEQYF
>TRBV18|TRBJ1-1
CASSPVRGSEAFF
>TRBV5-4|TRBJ2-4
CASSPGGLDIQYF
>TRBV15|TRBJ2-5
CATSRDGTGEVETQYF
>TRBV24-1|TRBJ2-1
CATSRLSHNEQFF
>TRBV27|TRBJ2-7
CASRGTGGRSEQYF
>TRBV24-1|TRBJ2-1
CATSTEDRYNEQFF
>TRBV24-1|TRBJ2-3
CATSDWDTSDTQYF